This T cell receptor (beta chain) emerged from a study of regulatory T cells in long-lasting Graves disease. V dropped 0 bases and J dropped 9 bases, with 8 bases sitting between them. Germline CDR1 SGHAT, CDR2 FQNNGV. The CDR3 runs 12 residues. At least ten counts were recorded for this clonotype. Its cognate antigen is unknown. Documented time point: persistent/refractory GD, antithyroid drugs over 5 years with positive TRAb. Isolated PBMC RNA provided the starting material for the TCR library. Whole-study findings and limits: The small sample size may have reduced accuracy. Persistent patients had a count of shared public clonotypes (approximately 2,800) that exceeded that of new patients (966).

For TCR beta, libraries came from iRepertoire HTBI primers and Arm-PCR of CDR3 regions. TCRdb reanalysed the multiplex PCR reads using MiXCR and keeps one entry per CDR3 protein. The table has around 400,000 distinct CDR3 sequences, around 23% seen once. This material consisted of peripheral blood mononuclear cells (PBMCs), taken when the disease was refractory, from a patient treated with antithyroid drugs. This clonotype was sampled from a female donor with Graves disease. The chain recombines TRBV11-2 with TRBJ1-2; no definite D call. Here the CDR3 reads CASSLESASYTF. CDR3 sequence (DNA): TGTGCCAGCAGCTTAGAAAGTGCGAGCTACACCTTC.